This T cell receptor (beta chain) was profiled in a study of radiotherapy plus CTLA-4 blockade in lung cancer. Study-level information: Objective responses occurred in 18% of patients; approximately 33% had disease control.

Here immunoSEQ multiplex PCR was the method, and the copy in TCRdb shows in-frame clones only, minus some. This table holds around 45,000 clones, approximately 76% found once. This clone came up a few times. The sequencing used peripheral blood, collected from a patient treated with radiotherapy plus ipilimumab. This TCR was recovered from a human donor with non-small cell lung cancer who had stable disease on radiotherapy plus ipilimumab.

The CDR3 DNA sequence: TGTGCCATCGAAGGTGGGGACAGGGATGCCGGCTACACCTTC. This gives the protein CAIEGGDRDAGYTF. This sequence joins TRBV10-3 and TRBJ1-2; 9 bases fit TRBD1. Germline CDR1 ENHRY, CDR2 SYGVKD. Unmatched junction bases numbered 12, after V lost 8 bases and J lost 8 bases. The length of the CDR3 is 14 residues.